This entry concerns a single T cell receptor (beta chain). Its antigen remains undetermined. The sample holds no much larger clone one base away, and base qualities are not on file. This sample is drawn from a study of T cells in tuberculosis (dated by TCRdb to the late 2010s). Regarding the complete study: To characterize T cells specific for the mycobacterial lipid antigen glucose monomycolate (GMM), the study used CD1B tetramers together with high-throughput TCR immunosequencing. With 9 to 11 people per group, a South African clinical cohort compared IGRA-negative adolescents, IGRA-positive adolescents with latent tuberculosis, and adults with active tuberculosis.

Looking up the germline V gene (reference sequence) yields CDR1 MNHEY and CDR2 SMNVEV. V is trimmed back by 2 bases and J by 9 bases, and the junction contains 7 bases that no gene match accounts for. The CDR3 covers 15 residues, taking in both the cysteine and the phenylalanine. This entry keeps only the CDR3 DNA: 45 bases, framed from base 1. TCR libraries were generated with the immunoSEQ multiplex PCR assay, using TCR-beta and/or TCR-alpha/delta assays for each sample. The amplified TCR libraries were sequenced using the Illumina high-throughput platform. Processing in the source paper ran as follows. Clustering and dimensionality reduction relied on pairwise TCRdist distances among GMM-specific receptors from T cells that were either sorted ex vivo or expanded in vitro. The score assigned to each clinical repertoire was mean NN-distance, meaning the average TCRdist to the nearest 10% of tetramer-positive reference sequences. To compute GEM TCR motif frequency, the fraction of unique TCRs matching known GEM sequences by V/J usage and CDR3 length was calculated. Linear discriminant analysis with leave-one-out cross-validation, implemented in scikit-learn, was used to classify active tuberculosis. The clones in this table, taken by TCRdb from immuneACCESS, are in-frame only. Not every clone is retained; where verified, under half of the shortfall comes from an unresolved V gene, and the cause of the rest is unknown. V and J calls and clone size are those listed in that table; D and trimming were worked out from the DNA. The sample table shows about 32,000 clones, and approximately 93% are seen once. In total, the top ten clones hold roughly 8% of the sample.

Points the paper makes about the study in general: An accuracy of 87% (AUROC 0.75 to 0.9) was reached by a classifier using the diverse GMM-specific repertoire, compared with approximately 70% accuracy when GEM motif frequencies were used. Active tuberculosis TCR-alpha repertoires showed smaller mean NN-distances to GMM-specific TCRs than IGRA-negative controls, suggesting clonal expansion of these TCRs. Clinical samples were selected based on the availability of cryopreserved specimens, with adults included as active tuberculosis cases and adolescents included as controls. The smaller NN-distances in active tuberculosis patients were driven in part by shorter CDR3-alpha lengths, while the difference seen for TCR-beta was not statistically significant.

At study entry, a tuberculin skin test and the QuantiFERON-TB GOLD In-Tube IGRA were used to screen adolescents for latent tuberculosis infection. Immunosequencing of unsorted cryopreserved PBMC covered, on average, roughly 93,000 T cells per clinical donor. Eleven high schools in the Worcester region of the Western Cape, South Africa, served as enrollment sites for adolescents aged 12 to 18 years. About 10 M. tuberculosis-infected adolescents and approximately ten uninfected adolescents were selected, with the two groups matched for age and sex. PBMC from adolescents were isolated by density centrifugation from freshly drawn heparinized blood and then cryopreserved.

What was sequenced was PBMCs. The chain is assembled from TRBV27 and TRBJ2-1; 10 bases in between match TRBD2. The sequence was collected from a donor aged 10-35 years with latent tuberculosis or without tuberculosis infection. The DNA sequence is given as TGTGCCAGCAGTTTACTAGCGGGAGAAGGAATTGAGCAGTTCTTC. Its product reads: CASSLLAGEGIEQFF.